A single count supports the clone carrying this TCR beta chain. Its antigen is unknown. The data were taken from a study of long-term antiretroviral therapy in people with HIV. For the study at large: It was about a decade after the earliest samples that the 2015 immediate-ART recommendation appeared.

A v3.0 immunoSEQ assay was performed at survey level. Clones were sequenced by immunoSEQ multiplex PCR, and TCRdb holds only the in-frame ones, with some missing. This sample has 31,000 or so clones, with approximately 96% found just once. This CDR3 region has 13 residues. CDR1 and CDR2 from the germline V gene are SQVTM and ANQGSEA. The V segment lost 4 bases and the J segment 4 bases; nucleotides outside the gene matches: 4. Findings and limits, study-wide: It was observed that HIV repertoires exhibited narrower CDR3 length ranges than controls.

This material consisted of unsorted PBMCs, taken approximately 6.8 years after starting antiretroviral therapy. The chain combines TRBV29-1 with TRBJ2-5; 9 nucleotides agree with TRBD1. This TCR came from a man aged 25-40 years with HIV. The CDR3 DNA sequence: TGCAGCGTTGGGGGACAGGGAGGAGAGACCCAGTACTTC. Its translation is CSVGGQGGETQYF. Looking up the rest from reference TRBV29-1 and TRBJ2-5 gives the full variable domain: SAVISQKPSRDICQRGTSLTIQCQVDSQVTMMFWYRQQPGQSLTLIATANQGSEATYESGFVIDKFPISRPNLTFSTLTVSNMSPEDSSIYLCSVGGQGGETQYFGPGTRLLVL.